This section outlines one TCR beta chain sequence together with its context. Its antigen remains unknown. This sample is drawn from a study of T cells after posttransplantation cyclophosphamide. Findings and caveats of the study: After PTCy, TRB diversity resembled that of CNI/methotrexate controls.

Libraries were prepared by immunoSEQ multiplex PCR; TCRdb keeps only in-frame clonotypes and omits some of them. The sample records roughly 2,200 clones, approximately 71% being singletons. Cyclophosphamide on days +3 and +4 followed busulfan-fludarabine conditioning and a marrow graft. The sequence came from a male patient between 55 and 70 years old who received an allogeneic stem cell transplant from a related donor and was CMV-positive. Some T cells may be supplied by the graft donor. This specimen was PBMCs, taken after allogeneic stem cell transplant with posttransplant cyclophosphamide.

The CDR3, as DNA: TGTGCCAGCAGCAGGACGGGAAGCACAGATACGCAGTATTTT. It yields the protein CASSRTGSTDTQYF. This chain connects TRBV7-3 to TRBJ2-3, with D perhaps TRBD2 (5 bases). CDR1 is SGHTA and CDR2 is FQGTGA in the germline V gene. V was pared by 5 bases and J by 0 bases, with 9 bases between. The CDR3 extends over 14 amino acids.